The 9 T cell receptor beta chains presented below share a single source sample, sequenced in a study of siplizumab effects on memory and regulatory T cells. Here immunoSEQ multiplex PCR was the method, and the copy in TCRdb shows in-frame clones only, minus some. This table has more than 95,000 clones, 93% appearing once. Input material: Tregs sorted from blood. Receptors originate from a human donor in good health.

Here the CDR3 reads CASSPRGGWNADTQYF. The CDR3 DNA sequence: TGTGCCAGCAGCCCGAGGGGGGGCTGGAACGCAGATACGCAGTATTTT. The chain employs TRBV5-4 and TRBJ2-3, with TRBD2 as a possible D gene (7 bases). The germline V and J ends were trimmed by 4 bases and 4 bases, with 19 bases remaining between them. Germline CDR1 SGHNT, CDR2 YYREEE (reference sequence). The CDR3 runs 16 residues. Full variable domain (remainder filled in from reference TRBV5-4 and TRBJ2-3): ETGVTQSPTHLIKTRGQQVTLRCSSQSGHNTVSWYQQALGQGPQFIFQYYREEENGRGNFPPRFSGLQFPNYSSELNVNALELDDSALYLCASSPRGGWNADTQYFGPGTRLTVL.

V is TRBV11-2 and J is TRBJ2-7, with TRBD1 matching over 10 bases. Unmatched junction bases numbered 2, after V lost 4 bases and J lost 2 bases. Per the germline V gene, CDR1 is SGHAT and CDR2 is FQNNGV. The CDR3 length is 14 residues. The CDR3 region has the DNA TGTGCCAGCAGCTGGGGGACAGGGGCCTACGAGCAGTACTTC. Its protein is CASSWGTGAYEQYF. Filled out from reference TRBV11-2 and TRBJ2-7, the complete variable domain reads EAGVAQSPRYKIIEKRQSVAFWCNPISGHATLYWYQQILGQGPKLLIQFQNNGVVDDSQLPKDRFSAERLKGVDSTLKIQPAKLEDSAVYLCASSWGTGAYEQYFGPGTRLTVT.

Written as DNA, the CDR3 is TGTGCCAGCAGCTTAGATCCCTCTCGTTGGGCTGAAGCTTTCTTT. Residues: CASSLDPSRWAEAFF. The chain is built from TRBV11-2 and TRBJ1-1; the D is unclear. Germline V gene data show CDR1 as SGHAT and CDR2 as FQNNGV. The CDR3 sequence is 15 residues long. Trimming removed 0 bases at V and 6 bases at J, with 14 bases between.

This chain joins TRBV30 and TRBJ2-3; a possible D gene is TRBD1 (5 bases). CDR3 length: 13 residues. V was clipped by 5 bases and J by 2 bases, with 11 bases between them. In germline, CDR1 is GTSNPN, CDR2 SVGIG (reference sequence). CDR3 sequence (DNA): TGTGCCTGGGACAGTAACCCCACAGATACGCAGTATTTT. Its protein is CAWDSNPTDTQYF.

This chain connects TRBV18 to TRBJ2-7; perhaps D is TRBD1 or TRBD2 (5 bases each). The germline CDR1 and CDR2 sequences are KGHSH and LQKENI. This CDR3 is 21 amino acids long. V dropped 4 bases and J dropped 2 bases, with 33 bases sitting between them. CDR3 nucleotides: TGTGCCAGCTCACACCACGCCCATAACACACTGACCTACCGGGGCCCCTACGAGCAGTACTTC. Translated, it gives CASSHHAHNTLTYRGPYEQYF.

This clone has a single count. This chain joins TRBV19 and TRBJ1-4; 8 nucleotides agree with TRBD1. Trimming at V came to 5 bases and at J to 0 bases, leaving 5 bases not matched to a gene. This CDR3 spans 16 amino acids. From germline, CDR1 is LNHDA and CDR2 SQIVND (reference sequence). CDR3 DNA: TGTGCCAGTAGTTACGGACAGGGTACAACTAATGAAAAACTGTTTTTT. Amino acids: CASSYGQGTTNEKLFF.

The rearrangement joins TRBV7-8 to TRBJ2-3, with 8 bases identical to TRBD2. The length of the CDR3 is 16 residues. Germline V gives CDR1 SGHVS, CDR2 FQNEAQ. V was pared by 5 bases and J by 2 bases, with 9 bases of the junction left unmatched. The CDR3 reads CASSAEIAGFTDTQYF. The CDR3 region has the DNA TGTGCCAGCAGCGCTGAAATAGCGGGATTCACAGATACGCAGTATTTT.

This chain links TRBV5-1 with TRBJ1-1; tentative D call: TRBD1 (6 bases). Germline CDR1 reads SGHRS; CDR2 reads YFSETQ. CDR3 length: 13 amino acids. V shed 4 bases and J shed 4 bases, with 11 bases lying between them. CDR3 sequence: CASSQTGSTEAFF. CDR3 nucleotide sequence: TGCGCCAGCAGCCAGACAGGATCCACTGAAGCTTTCTTT.

The DNA for the CDR3 is TGTGCCAGCAGTCCTCCGGGACAGGGGTACAATGAGCAGTTCTTC. Encoded protein: CASSPPGQGYNEQFF. The chain joins TRBV27 to TRBJ2-1, with 10 bases aligning to TRBD1. Losses at the gene ends were 5 bases for V and 4 bases for J; bases not matched to a gene: 5. CDR1 is MNHEY and CDR2 is SMNVEV in the germline V gene (reference sequence). CDR3 length: 15 amino acids.